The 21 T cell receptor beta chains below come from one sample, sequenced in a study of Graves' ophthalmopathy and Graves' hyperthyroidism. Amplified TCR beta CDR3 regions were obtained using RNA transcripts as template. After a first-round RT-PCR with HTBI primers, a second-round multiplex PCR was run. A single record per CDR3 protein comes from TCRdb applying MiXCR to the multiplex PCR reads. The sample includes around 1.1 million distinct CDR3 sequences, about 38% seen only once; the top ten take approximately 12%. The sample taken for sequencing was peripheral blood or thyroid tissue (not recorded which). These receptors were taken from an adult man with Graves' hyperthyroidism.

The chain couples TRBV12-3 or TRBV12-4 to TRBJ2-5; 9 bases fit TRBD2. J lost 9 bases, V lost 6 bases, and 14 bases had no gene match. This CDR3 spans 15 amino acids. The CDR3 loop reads CASSLPSGGPSPQYF. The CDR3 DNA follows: TGTGCCAGCAGCCTGCCGAGCGGGGGGCCCTCGCCCCAGTACTTC.

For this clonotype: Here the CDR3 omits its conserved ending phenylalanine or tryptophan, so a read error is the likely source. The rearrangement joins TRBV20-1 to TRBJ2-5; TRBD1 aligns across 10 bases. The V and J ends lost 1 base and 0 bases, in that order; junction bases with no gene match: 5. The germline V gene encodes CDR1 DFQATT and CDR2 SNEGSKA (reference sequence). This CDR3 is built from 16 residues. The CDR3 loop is CSARVSGQGYQETQYL. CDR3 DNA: TGCAGTGCTAGAGTTTCGGGACAGGGGTACCAAGAGACCCAGTACCTC.

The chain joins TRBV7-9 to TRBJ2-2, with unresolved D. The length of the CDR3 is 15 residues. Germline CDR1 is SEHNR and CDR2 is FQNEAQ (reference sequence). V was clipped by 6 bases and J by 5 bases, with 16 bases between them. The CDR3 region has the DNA TGTGCCAGCAGTGACCAGAGATTTGAAACCGGGGAGCTGTTTTTT. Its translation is CASSDQRFETGELFF.

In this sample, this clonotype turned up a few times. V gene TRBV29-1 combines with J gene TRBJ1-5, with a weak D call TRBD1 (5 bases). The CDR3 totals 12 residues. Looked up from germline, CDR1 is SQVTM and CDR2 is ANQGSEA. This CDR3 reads CRSRLDSQPQHF. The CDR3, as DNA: TGCAGATCTCGTCTTGACAGTCAGCCCCAGCATTTT.

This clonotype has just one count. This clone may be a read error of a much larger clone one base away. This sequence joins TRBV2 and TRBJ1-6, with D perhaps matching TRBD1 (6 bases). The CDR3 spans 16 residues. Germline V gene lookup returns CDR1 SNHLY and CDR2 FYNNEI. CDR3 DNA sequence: TGTGCCAGCAGTACCCAGGGGAGCTCCTATAATTCATCCCTCCACTTT. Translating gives CASSTQGSSYNSSLHF.

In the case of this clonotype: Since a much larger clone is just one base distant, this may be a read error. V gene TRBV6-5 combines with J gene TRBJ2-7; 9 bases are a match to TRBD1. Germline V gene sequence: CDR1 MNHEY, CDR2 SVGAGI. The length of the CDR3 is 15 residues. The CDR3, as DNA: TGTGCCAGCAGCCTCTGGACAGGGGAGACCTACGCGCAGTACTTC. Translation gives CASSLWTGETYAQYF.

The CDR3 loop is CASSTQTGKGTEAFF. The CDR3, as DNA: TGTGCCAGCAGTACGCAGACAGGGAAGGGGACTGAAGCTTTCTTT. The chain is built from TRBV6-6 and TRBJ1-1; 7 bases agree with TRBD1. The V and J ends lost 5 bases and 5 bases, in that order; junction bases with no gene match: 11. From germline, CDR1 is MNHNY and CDR2 SVGAGI (reference sequence). The CDR3 covers 15 residues.

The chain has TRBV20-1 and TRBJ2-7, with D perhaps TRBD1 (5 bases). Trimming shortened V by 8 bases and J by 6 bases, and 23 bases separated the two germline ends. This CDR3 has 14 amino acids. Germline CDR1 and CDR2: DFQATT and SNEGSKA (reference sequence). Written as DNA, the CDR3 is TGCAGTCCACACAGTTATAGGGGATTCTCCGAGCAGTACTTC. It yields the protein CSPHSYRGFSEQYF.

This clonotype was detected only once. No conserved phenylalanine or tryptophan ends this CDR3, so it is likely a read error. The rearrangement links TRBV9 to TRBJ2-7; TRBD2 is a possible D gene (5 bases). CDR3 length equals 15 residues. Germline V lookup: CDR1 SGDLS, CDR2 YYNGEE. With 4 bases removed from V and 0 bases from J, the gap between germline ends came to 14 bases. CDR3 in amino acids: CASSRRWESSYEQYS. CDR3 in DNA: TGTGCCAGCAGCAGACGATGGGAGAGCTCCTACGAGCAGTACTCC.

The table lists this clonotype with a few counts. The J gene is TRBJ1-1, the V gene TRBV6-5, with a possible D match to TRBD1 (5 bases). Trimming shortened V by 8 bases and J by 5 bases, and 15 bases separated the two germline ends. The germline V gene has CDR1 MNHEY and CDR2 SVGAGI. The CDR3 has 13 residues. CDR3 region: CASGGPGFTEAFF. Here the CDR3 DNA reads TGTGCCAGCGGGGGTCCAGGGTTTACTGAAGCTTTCTTT.

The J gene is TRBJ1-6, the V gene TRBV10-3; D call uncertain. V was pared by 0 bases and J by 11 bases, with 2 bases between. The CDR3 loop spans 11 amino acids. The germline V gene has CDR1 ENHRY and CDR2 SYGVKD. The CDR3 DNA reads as TGTGCCATCAGTGAGTCTGCACCCCTCCACTTT. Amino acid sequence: CAISESAPLHF.

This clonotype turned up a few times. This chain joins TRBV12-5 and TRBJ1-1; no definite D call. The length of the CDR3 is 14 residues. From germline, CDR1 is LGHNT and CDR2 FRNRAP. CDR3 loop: CASNLPRLDSEAFF. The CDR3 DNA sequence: TGTGCCAGCAATCTACCCCGTCTTGATTCTGAAGCTTTCTTT.

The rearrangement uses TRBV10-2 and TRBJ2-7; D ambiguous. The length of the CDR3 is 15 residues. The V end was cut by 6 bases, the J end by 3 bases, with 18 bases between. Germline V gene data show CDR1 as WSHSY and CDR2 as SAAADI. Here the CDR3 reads CASRGANKGFYEQYF. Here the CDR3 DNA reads TGCGCCAGCAGAGGAGCGAACAAGGGATTCTACGAGCAGTACTTC.

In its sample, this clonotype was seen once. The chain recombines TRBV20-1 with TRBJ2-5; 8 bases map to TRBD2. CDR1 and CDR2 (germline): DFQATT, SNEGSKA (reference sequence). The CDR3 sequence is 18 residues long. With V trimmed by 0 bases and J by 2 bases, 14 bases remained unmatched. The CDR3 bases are TGCAGTGCTAGAGATGGGTCTCGGGCTAGCGGGCCTCAAGAGACCCAGTACTTC. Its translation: CSARDGSRASGPQETQYF.

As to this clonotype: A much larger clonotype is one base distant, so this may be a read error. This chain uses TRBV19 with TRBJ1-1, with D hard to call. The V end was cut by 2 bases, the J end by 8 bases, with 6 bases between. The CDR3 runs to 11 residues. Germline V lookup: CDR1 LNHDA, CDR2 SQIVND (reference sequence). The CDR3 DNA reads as TGTGCCAGTAGTATAATACTGGAAGCTTTCTTT. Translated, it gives CASSIILEAFF.

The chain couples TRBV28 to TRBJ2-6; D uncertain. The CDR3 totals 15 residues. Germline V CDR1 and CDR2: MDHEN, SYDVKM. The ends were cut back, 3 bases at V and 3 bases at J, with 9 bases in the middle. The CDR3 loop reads CASSLPQHGANVLTF. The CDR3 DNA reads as TGTGCCAGCAGTTTGCCCCAGCATGGGGCCAACGTCCTGACTTTC.

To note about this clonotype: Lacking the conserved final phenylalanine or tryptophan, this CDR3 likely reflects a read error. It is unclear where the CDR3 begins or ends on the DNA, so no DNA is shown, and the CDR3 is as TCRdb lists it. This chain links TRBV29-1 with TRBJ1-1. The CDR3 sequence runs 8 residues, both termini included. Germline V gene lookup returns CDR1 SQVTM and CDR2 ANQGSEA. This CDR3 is CSVEDGVL.

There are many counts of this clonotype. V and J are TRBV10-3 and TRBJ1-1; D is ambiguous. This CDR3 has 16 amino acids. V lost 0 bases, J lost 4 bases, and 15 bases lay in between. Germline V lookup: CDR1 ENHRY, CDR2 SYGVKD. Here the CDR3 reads CAISESIDRGGTEAFF. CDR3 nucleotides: TGTGCCATCAGTGAGTCGATCGACCGAGGCGGCACTGAAGCTTTCTTT.

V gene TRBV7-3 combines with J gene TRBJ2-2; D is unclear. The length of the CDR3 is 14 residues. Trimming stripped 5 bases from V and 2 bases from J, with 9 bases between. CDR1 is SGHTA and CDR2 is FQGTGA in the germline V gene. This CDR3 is CASSLVHNTGELFF. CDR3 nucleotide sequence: TGTGCCAGCAGCCTAGTACACAACACCGGGGAGCTGTTTTTT.

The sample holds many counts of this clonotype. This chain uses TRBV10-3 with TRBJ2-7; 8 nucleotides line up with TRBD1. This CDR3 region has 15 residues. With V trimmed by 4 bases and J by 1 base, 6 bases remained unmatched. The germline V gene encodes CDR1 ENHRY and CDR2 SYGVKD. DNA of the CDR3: TGTGCCATCAGTGCCAGGGGGCGCGAATCCTACGAGCAGTACTTC. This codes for CAISARGRESYEQYF.

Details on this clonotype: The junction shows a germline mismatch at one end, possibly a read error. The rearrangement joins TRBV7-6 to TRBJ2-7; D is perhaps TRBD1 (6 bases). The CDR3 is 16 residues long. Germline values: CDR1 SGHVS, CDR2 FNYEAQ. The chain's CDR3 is CASSHLRDMVTGELYF. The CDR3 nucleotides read TGTGCCAGCAGCCACCTTAGGGACATGGTGACCGGGGAGCTGTACTTC.